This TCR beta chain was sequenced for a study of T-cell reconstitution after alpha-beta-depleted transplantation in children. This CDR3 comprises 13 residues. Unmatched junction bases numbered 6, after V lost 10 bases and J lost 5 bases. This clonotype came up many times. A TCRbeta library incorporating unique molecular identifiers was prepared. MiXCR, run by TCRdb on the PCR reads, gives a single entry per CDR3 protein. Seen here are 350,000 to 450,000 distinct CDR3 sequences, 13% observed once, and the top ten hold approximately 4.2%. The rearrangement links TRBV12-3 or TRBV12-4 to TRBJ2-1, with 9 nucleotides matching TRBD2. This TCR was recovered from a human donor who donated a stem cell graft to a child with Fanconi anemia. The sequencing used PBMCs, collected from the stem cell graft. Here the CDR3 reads CATRLAVNNEQFF. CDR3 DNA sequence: TGTGCCACCAGACTAGCGGTTAACAATGAGCAGTTCTTC.